This T cell receptor beta chain was sequenced in a study of technical replicates of blood from several donors. The germline gives CDR1 SGHTA, CDR2 FQGTGA. CDR3 length: 13 amino acids. Between the trimmed V and J ends, which lost 5 bases and 12 bases, there was a span of 19 bases. Produced via immunoSEQ multiplex PCR; TCRdb's table is partial and in-frame only. This table holds around 53,000 clones, about 86% found once. The chain recombines TRBV7-3 with TRBJ1-2, with D perhaps TRBD1 (6 bases). The sample taken for sequencing was PBMCs. The sequence was collected from a human donor in good health. Some clones in this sample may be carry-over from other donors' samples. In DNA, the CDR3 is TGTGCCAGCAGCGCCGGACAGTTGCAGCCCCACACCTTC. Encoded protein: CASSAGQLQPHTF. Variable domain in full (rest from reference TRBV7-3 and TRBJ1-2): GAGVSQTPSNKVTEKGKYVELRCDPISGHTALYWYRQSLGQGPEFLIYFQGTGAADDSGLPNDRFFAVRPEGSVSTLKIQRTERGDSAVYLCASSAGQLQPHTFGSGTRLTVV.